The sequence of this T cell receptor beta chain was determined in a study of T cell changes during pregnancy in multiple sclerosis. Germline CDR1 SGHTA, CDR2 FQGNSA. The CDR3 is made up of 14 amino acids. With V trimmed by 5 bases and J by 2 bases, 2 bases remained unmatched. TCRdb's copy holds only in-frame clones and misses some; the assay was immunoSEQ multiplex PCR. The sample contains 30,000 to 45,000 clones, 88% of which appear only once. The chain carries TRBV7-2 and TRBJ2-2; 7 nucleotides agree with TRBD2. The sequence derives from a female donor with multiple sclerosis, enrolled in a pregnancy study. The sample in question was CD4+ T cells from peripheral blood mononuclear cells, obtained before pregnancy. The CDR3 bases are TGTGCCAGCAGCGCGGGACTAAACACCGGGGAGCTGTTTTTT. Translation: CASSAGLNTGELFF.